These 25 T cell receptor beta chains were all obtained from the same sample, sequenced in a study of T cell responses to AZD1222 COVID-19 vaccine. Libraries were prepared by immunoSEQ multiplex PCR; TCRdb keeps only in-frame clonotypes and omits some of them. Found here are roughly 120,000 clones, roughly 93% of them singletons; the top ten hold 6.6%. Material: peripheral blood, obtained on day 0 of AZD1222 vaccination. The receptors were sampled from an adult in good health.

The count of this clone is one. This sequence joins TRBV3-1 (or the pseudogene TRBV3-2) and TRBJ1-2; 10 positions match TRBD1. The germline V gene encodes CDR1 LGHDT and CDR2 YNNKEL (reference sequence). The CDR3 length is 15 residues. The V gene end was trimmed by 4 bases and the J gene end by 5 bases; junction bases not matched to a gene: 7. This CDR3 is CASSPPRDRGYGYTF. CDR3 nucleotide sequence: TGTGCCAGCAGCCCCCCCCGGGACAGGGGATATGGCTACACCTTC.

The CDR3 DNA reads as TGCGCCAGCAGCCATGTGGGACGGAAGAACACTGAAGCTTTCTTT. Translating gives CASSHVGRKNTEAFF. The chain employs TRBV4-1 and TRBJ1-1, with a weak D call TRBD1 (5 bases). Germline values: CDR1 MGHRA, CDR2 YSYEKL. The CDR3 sequence is 15 residues long. V was clipped by 3 bases and J by 1 base, with 12 bases between them.

J is TRBJ1-2 and V is TRBV6-1, with D hard to call. This CDR3 spans 15 amino acids. Germline V gene sequence: CDR1 MNHNS, CDR2 SASEGT. Trimming left V 0 bases short and J 5 bases short, with 13 bases between. The CDR3 spells CASSEALPGGYGYTF. The CDR3 DNA sequence: TGTGCCAGCAGTGAAGCGCTTCCGGGCGGATATGGCTACACCTTC.

This clone is a singleton in its sample. This chain's CDR3 is CASNFGGDNYGYTF. CDR3 in DNA: TGTGCCAGCAATTTTGGGGGGGATAACTATGGCTACACCTTC. The chain uses TRBV25-1 and TRBJ1-2; D is perhaps TRBD1 (5 bases). Trimming pared 7 bases from V and 1 base from J, leaving 13 bases between. Looked up from germline, CDR1 is MGHDK and CDR2 is SYGVNS. The CDR3 length is 14 residues.

The CDR3 spells CASRTDRSYSYEQYF. CDR3 nucleotide sequence: TGTGCCAGCAGGACGGACAGGTCCTACTCCTACGAGCAGTACTTC. This chain connects TRBV6-5 to TRBJ2-7; 7 bases match TRBD1. Germline CDR1 reads MNHEY; CDR2 reads SVGAGI. This CDR3 has 15 residues. After removal of 6 bases from V and 0 bases from J, the junction contained 8 bases not matched to a gene.

This sequence joins TRBV7-8 and TRBJ1-3; weak D call: TRBD1 (6 bases). This CDR3 has 16 amino acids. V was cut by 5 bases and J by 0 bases, with 14 bases left in between. Germline V gene data show CDR1 as SGHVS and CDR2 as FQNEAQ. The CDR3 loop is CASSPQRGSSGNTIYF. The CDR3 DNA sequence: TGTGCCAGCAGCCCCCAAAGGGGGAGCTCTGGAAACACCATATATTTT.

V and J are TRBV6-4 and TRBJ2-1; 7 bases agree with TRBD2. The V segment lost 3 bases and the J segment 5 bases; nucleotides outside the gene matches: 10. Germline V lookup: CDR1 MRHNA, CDR2 SNTAGT. The CDR3 runs to 16 residues. The CDR3 protein is CASSEFGGGPDNEQFF. DNA for the CDR3: TGTGCCAGCAGTGAATTTGGGGGAGGGCCTGACAATGAGCAGTTCTTC.

The V call is TRBV6-5, the J call TRBJ2-1; no firm D call. The CDR3 totals 15 residues. CDR1 and CDR2 (germline): MNHEY, SVGAGI. Trimming cost V 2 bases and J 0 bases, with 8 bases left between them. This CDR3 is CASSYIANSYNEQFF. The CDR3 DNA sequence: TGTGCCAGCAGTTACATCGCGAACTCCTACAATGAGCAGTTCTTC.

This chain connects TRBV2 to TRBJ1-2, with a tentative D call TRBD1 (5 bases). V lost 10 bases to trimming and J lost 3 bases, with 12 bases between them. This CDR3 has 12 amino acids. Germline V lookup: CDR1 SNHLY, CDR2 FYNNEI. The CDR3 sequence: CAISREDYGYTF. Written as DNA, the CDR3 is TGTGCCATCAGCAGGGAGGACTATGGCTACACCTTC.

The V and J genes are TRBV18 and TRBJ1-2; 9 nucleotides agree with TRBD1. CDR1 and CDR2 from the germline V gene are KGHSH and LQKENI. CDR3 size: 15 residues. Germline trimming cut 2 bases from V and 4 bases from J; bases unmatched to any gene: 5. CDR3 sequence: CASSPGTGRSYGYTF. As DNA, the CDR3 is TGTGCCAGCTCACCAGGGACAGGGAGGAGCTATGGCTACACCTTC.

The CDR3 spells CASSPPIRDPTSNTEAFF. The CDR3 DNA is TGTGCCAGCAGCCCGCCTATCCGGGACCCGACCAGTAACACTGAAGCTTTCTTT. The chain combines TRBV7-9 with TRBJ1-1; a possible D gene is TRBD1 (5 bases). The V end lost 5 bases, the J end lost 2 bases, and 24 bases lay between the germline ends. There are 18 residues in the CDR3. CDR1 is SEHNR, CDR2 FQNEAQ, per germline (reference sequence). The variable domain in full, with the rest retrieved from reference TRBV7-9 and TRBJ1-1, is DTGVSQNPRHKITKRGQNVTFRCDPISEHNRLYWYRQTLGQGPEFLTYFQNEAQLEKSRLLSDRFSAERPKGSFSTLEIQRTEQGDSAMYLCASSPPIRDPTSNTEAFFGQGTRLTVV.

The rearrangement uses TRBV6-5 and TRBJ1-1, with D unresolved. The V end lost 7 bases, the J end lost 1 base, and 10 bases lay between the germline ends. The CDR3 spans 13 residues. CDR1 is MNHEY and CDR2 is SVGAGI in the germline V gene. The CDR3 nucleotides are TGTGCCAGCACTCCGGGCGGGAACACTGAAGCTTTCTTT. This translates into CASTPGGNTEAFF.

This sequence joins TRBV5-4 and TRBJ1-1; TRBD1 aligns across 7 bases. CDR1 SGHNT and CDR2 YYREEE come from the germline V gene (reference sequence). This CDR3 contains 16 residues. The J segment lost 1 base and the V segment lost 5 bases, leaving 11 bases of the junction unmatched. CDR3 sequence: CASRTGQANQNTEAFF. The CDR3, as DNA: TGTGCCAGCAGAACAGGACAGGCTAACCAGAACACTGAAGCTTTCTTT.

This clone was seen once. At the DNA level, this CDR3 is encoded by other sequences in the same sample as well. The chain employs TRBV28 and TRBJ1-5; the D is unclear. V dropped 0 bases and J dropped 6 bases, with 3 bases sitting between them. Germline loops: CDR1 MDHEN, CDR2 SYDVKM. The CDR3 spans 12 residues. The CDR3 DNA follows: TGTGCCAGCAGTTTATGGGCTCAGCCCCAGCATTTT. Protein product: CASSLWAQPQHF. The complete variable domain, with remaining parts taken from reference TRBV28 and TRBJ1-5, reads DVKVTQSSRYLVKRTGEKVFLECVQDMDHENMFWYRQDPGLGLRLIYFSYDVKMKEKGDIPEGYSVSREKKERFSLILESASTNQTSMYLCASSLWAQPQHFGDGTRLSIL.

V is TRBV28 and J is TRBJ2-7; D possibly matches TRBD1 or TRBD2 (5 bases each). The CDR3 runs to 12 residues. V was shortened by 3 bases and J by 7 bases, with 10 bases between the two germline ends. Germline-derived CDR1 and CDR2 are MDHEN and SYDVKM. CDR3 residues: CASSLGRSEQYF. The CDR3 DNA follows: TGTGCCAGCAGTTTGGGACGCTCGGAGCAGTACTTC.

The chain couples TRBV5-6 to TRBJ1-3; weak D call: TRBD1 (5 bases). Trimming removed 2 bases from V and 0 bases from J, with 9 bases in between. Germline V gene sequence: CDR1 SGHDT, CDR2 YYEEEE. This CDR3 comprises 15 residues. In nucleotides, the CDR3 is TGTGCCAGCAGCTTTGACAGCACCTCTGGAAACACCATATATTTT. Protein sequence: CASSFDSTSGNTIYF.

The V call is TRBV21-1, the J call TRBJ2-7; the table's D gene call, TRBD1, was not cross checked with the DNA. TRBV21-1 is a pseudogene segment. The CDR3 spans 15 residues. CDR3 sequence: CASSTPGQGCSEQYF. The CDR3 DNA follows: TGTGCCAGCAGCACACCGGGACAGGGGTGCTCCGAGCAGTACTTC.

The chain has TRBV7-8 and TRBJ1-2, with D possibly matching TRBD1 (6 bases). V dropped 4 bases and J dropped 4 bases, with 10 bases sitting between them. CDR1 and CDR2 from the germline V gene are SGHVS and FQNEAQ. This CDR3 spans 13 amino acids. The DNA of the CDR3 is TGTGCCAGCAGCTCGGCGGACAGCTATGGCTACACCTTC. The encoded protein is CASSSADSYGYTF.

The rearrangement joins TRBV12-3 or TRBV12-4 to TRBJ1-2; 10 nucleotides line up with TRBD1. The CDR3 sequence is 13 residues long. Trimming took 7 bases from V and 4 from J; bases not matched to a gene: 3. The CDR3 DNA reads TGTGCCAGCATGGGACAGGGGTTCTATGGCTACACCTTC. This sequence encodes CASMGQGFYGYTF.

This rearrangement joins TRBV6-6 to TRBJ1-3; 7 nucleotides align to TRBD1. This CDR3 spans 16 amino acids. Germline trimming cut 2 bases from V and 0 bases from J; bases unmatched to any gene: 4. Germline CDR1 reads MNHNY; CDR2 reads SVGAGI (reference sequence). The CDR3 loop is CASSYTGQSSGNTIYF. CDR3 DNA sequence: TGTGCCAGCAGTTACACGGGACAGAGCTCTGGAAACACCATATATTTT.

Written as DNA, the CDR3 is TGTGCCAGCTCACCACCAGGACAGGCTTCCGGGGAGCTGTTTTTT. Protein sequence: CASSPPGQASGELFF. The chain links TRBV18 to TRBJ2-2, with TRBD1 identical over 7 bases. Germline V lookup: CDR1 KGHSH, CDR2 LQKENI. The CDR3 consists of 15 residues. V trimming: 0 bases; J trimming: 6 bases; junction bases outside the gene matches: 4. Combining the CDR3 with reference TRBV18 and TRBJ2-2 gives the whole variable domain NAGVMQNPRHLVRRRGQEARLRCSPMKGHSHVYWYRQLPEEGLKFMVYLQKENIIDESGMPKERFSAEFPKEGPSILRIQQVVRGDSAAYFCASSPPGQASGELFFGEGSRLTVL.

V gene TRBV28 combines with J gene TRBJ1-5; 9 nucleotides agree with TRBD1. Trimming at V came to 5 bases and at J to 7 bases, leaving 9 bases not matched to a gene. The CDR3 is 15 residues long. Germline V gene sequence: CDR1 MDHEN, CDR2 SYDVKM. The CDR3 region has the DNA TGTGCCAGCAGTGTGGGACAGGGCTTTCGCCAGCCCCAGCATTTT. Its translation: CASSVGQGFRQPQHF.

This CDR3 reads CASSGENYGYTF. CDR3 bases: TGTGCCAGCAGTGGAGAAAACTATGGCTACACCTTC. The chain joins TRBV2 to TRBJ1-2; no definite D call. The CDR3 contains 12 residues. Per germline, CDR1 SNHLY and CDR2 FYNNEI. Deletions cut 4 bases from V and 2 bases from J, with 5 bases between.

This chain uses TRBV30 with TRBJ2-3, with D perhaps TRBD2 (5 bases). Trimming took 6 bases from V and 12 from J, leaving 22 bases between them. Germline V gene data show CDR1 as GTSNPN and CDR2 as SVGIG (reference sequence). This CDR3 has 13 amino acids. In DNA, the CDR3 is TGTGCCTGTGAGACTACTTCGAAACCCCTACAGTATTTT. It translates to CACETTSKPLQYF.

The chain combines TRBV5-1 with TRBJ1-1, with D possibly TRBD1 on 6 matching bases. V lost 0 bases and J lost 7, with 13 bases in between. CDR1 is SGHRS, CDR2 YFSETQ, per germline. This CDR3 contains 14 residues. The CDR3 is CASSLVQGSFEAFF. The CDR3 coding sequence is TGCGCCAGCAGCTTGGTGCAGGGGTCGTTTGAAGCTTTCTTT.